This TCR beta chain was identified during a study of technical replicates of blood from several donors. TCRdb's copy holds only in-frame clones and misses some; the assay was immunoSEQ multiplex PCR. Counted here are about 17,000 clones, about four fifths occurring once; the ten biggest clones make up 10%. The length of the CDR3 is 14 residues. Germline CDR1 and CDR2: SGHAT and FQNNGV. The V segment lost 5 bases and the J segment 3 bases; nucleotides outside the gene matches: 4. Sequenced input: PBMCs. The sequence came from a human donor in good health. Some clones in this sample may be carry-over from other donors' samples. The chain uses TRBV11-2 and TRBJ1-3; the match to TRBD1 covers 7 bases. Here the CDR3 DNA reads TGTGCCAGCAGCCCAGGGACAGTTGGAAACACCATATATTTT. Its protein product is CASSPGTVGNTIYF.